This TCR beta chain was found in a study of control samples from healthy donors and cancer patients. With V trimmed by 5 bases and J by 8 bases, 11 bases remained unmatched. Germline values: CDR1 SGHTA, CDR2 FQGNSA. The CDR3 loop spans 14 amino acids. This table comes from immunoSEQ multiplex PCR, and its TCRdb copy is limited to in-frame clones, with some not included. The data show 100,000 to 150,000 clones, approximately 84% seen once. This receptor was identified in a young man in good health. Material: blood. The chain carries TRBV7-2 and TRBJ1-1, with 7 bases that match TRBD1. The CDR3 DNA follows: TGTGCCAGCAGCCCAGACAGGGTTCATGACGAAGCTTTCTTT. Translation: CASSPDRVHDEAFF.